The source of this T cell receptor (beta chain) is a study of T-cell reconstitution after alpha-beta-depleted transplantation in children (dated by TCRdb to the mid-2010s). For context, the study as a whole: T-cell immune reconstitution after TCRalphabeta/CD19-depleted allogeneic hematopoietic cell transplantation in children was quantitatively tracked in the study by means of TCR repertoire profiling.

Taken from cysteine to phenylalanine, the CDR3 has 16 residues. Only the CDR3 DNA stays, 48 bases, in frame from base 1. Per the germline V gene, SQVTM is the CDR1 and ANQGSEA is the CDR2. A distance of 19 bases separates the germline ends of V and J, which lose 0 bases and 7 bases respectively. Libraries came from PCR. Sequencing instrument: Illumina HiSeq 2500. To normalize quantification of the TCRbeta repertoire, the TCR libraries were built with molecular barcoding that relied on unique molecular identifiers. The raw public data were reprocessed by TCRdb itself: fastp quality trimming at Q25, MiXCR clonotype calling, in-frame beta chains only. Entries that share a CDR3 protein sequence are merged under the most common genes and DNA. The sample yields hundreds of thousands of distinct CDR3 sequences; approximately 15% were counted once. The ten largest clonotypes hold over 0.95% of the sample. This clonotype was seen ten or more times. Its antigen target is currently unknown. No base quality values were provided; no much bigger clone lies one nucleotide off.

The sequences come from PBMCs from the stem cell graft donor, collected from the stem cell graft. Rearrangement joined TRBV29-1 to TRBJ2-1; the best D guess is TRBD1, with 5 bases matching. The origin of this receptor is a human donor who donated a stem cell graft to a child with acute myeloid leukemia. The DNA sequence is TGCAGCGTTGAAGATTCAGGGCCGCCCTCCGGTAATGAGCAGTTCTTC. Translated, this is CSVEDSGPPSGNEQFF.